This T cell receptor (beta chain) was sequenced during a study of OX40 agonist ivuxolimab in advanced cancers. Overall study findings and caveats: Partial responders treated at 0.1-3.0 mg/kg exhibited clonal expansion among the lowest measured.

Turning to this clone: Its specificity is not known.

The method was immunoSEQ multiplex PCR; TCRdb's version includes in-frame clones alone and lacks a portion of them. The repertoire holds around 76,000 clones, with about nine tenths as singletons. Germline V gene sequence: CDR1 SQVTM, CDR2 ANQGSEA. The CDR3 is made up of 12 amino acids. Trimming removed 4 bases from V and 1 base from J, with 7 bases in between. Sequenced here: CD4+ or CD8+ T cells sorted from blood, sampled in a trial of the OX40 agonist ivuxolimab. The gene calls are TRBV29-1 and TRBJ1-1; D remains unclear. The sequence came from an adult with an advanced solid tumor such as melanoma, head and neck, liver or kidney cancer. CDR3 coding DNA: TGCAGCGTTGGGCAAACGAACACTGAAGCTTTCTTT. It codes for CSVGQTNTEAFF.